What follows are 26 T cell receptor beta chains derived from one specimen sequenced in a study of shared clonotypes between healthy human individuals. The data were produced by immunoSEQ multiplex PCR, yet TCRdb's version contains in-frame clones alone and is incomplete. The table lists over 1.5 million clones, 95% to 99% of them singletons. Sequencing was done on a sample of naive CD4+ T cells sorted from blood. Documented subset: CD45RA+ positively selected. The receptors here all came from a man aged 25-40 years in good health.

This chain links TRBV21-1 with TRBJ2-1; TRBD2 reflects the table's D call only, with no check against the DNA. TRBV21-1 is classified as a pseudogene. There are 13 residues in the CDR3. For the CDR3, the DNA is TGTGCCAGCAGCTCGACCAGGACTGGCACCGAGTTCTTC. Its protein is CASSSTRTGTEFF.

Turning to this clone: This sample also contains other DNA sequences that code for the same CDR3. This chain connects TRBV18 to TRBJ2-7; 8 bases are a match to TRBD1. Trimming cost V 3 bases and J 0 bases; bases outside gene matches: 1. This CDR3 has 14 residues. Germline-derived CDR1 and CDR2 are KGHSH and LQKENI. The chain's CDR3 is CASSPGTGSYEQYF. CDR3 bases: TGTGCCAGCTCACCGGGGACAGGCTCCTACGAGCAGTACTTC.

The rearrangement joins TRBV10-1 to TRBJ2-3; 13 bases fit TRBD2. After removal of 3 bases from V and 8 bases from J, the junction contained 5 bases not matched to a gene. From germline, CDR1 is WNHNN and CDR2 SYGVQD (reference sequence). CDR3 length equals 15 residues. CDR3 coding DNA: TGCGCCAGCAGTGACTCCGGACTAGCGGGAGTTACGCAGTATTTT. Translating it yields CASSDSGLAGVTQYF.

The V and J genes are TRBV29-1 and TRBJ2-5; tentatively, D is TRBD1 or TRBD2 (5 bases each). Trimming stripped 5 bases from V and 2 bases from J, with 12 bases between. The germline CDR1 and CDR2 sequences are SQVTM and ANQGSEA. The CDR3 totals 13 residues. In DNA form, the CDR3 reads TGCAGCGTTCCGGGACGGGTACAAGAGACCCAGTACTTC. This translates into CSVPGRVQETQYF.

V is TRBV6-5 and J is TRBJ1-5; tentatively, D is TRBD1 (5 bases). Germline V CDR1 and CDR2: MNHEY, SVGAGI. CDR3 length: 15 amino acids. V gave up 2 bases and J gave up 3 bases, with 11 bases separating them. CDR3 protein: CASSYNGQHNQPQHF. The CDR3 DNA is TGTGCCAGCAGTTACAACGGACAACACAATCAGCCCCAGCATTTT.

This chain links TRBV5-4 with TRBJ2-7, with a possible D match to TRBD2 (6 bases). CDR3 length: 13 residues. From germline, CDR1 is SGHNT and CDR2 YYREEE (reference sequence). Between the trimmed V and J ends, which lost 7 bases and 0 bases, there was a span of 11 bases. The CDR3 bases are TGTGCCAGCTTGTCGCGGGGCTCCTACGAGCAGTACTTC. It specifies CASLSRGSYEQYF.

V gene TRBV5-1 combines with J gene TRBJ2-3, with D tentatively TRBD2 (6 bases). CDR3 length: 16 amino acids. V lost 2 bases and J 6 bases, leaving 19 bases between the germline ends. Germline assignment: CDR1 SGHRS and CDR2 YFSETQ. The CDR3: CASSLAAGTGYDTQYF. CDR3 nucleotide sequence: TGCGCCAGCAGCTTAGCGGCCGGGACTGGATACGATACGCAGTATTTT.

Remarks on this clone: The sample has other DNA sequences that encode this CDR3 too. V is TRBV18 and J is TRBJ2-7; D remains unclear. The CDR3 spans 13 residues. Trimming removed 1 base from V and 2 bases from J, with 6 bases in between. CDR1 KGHSH and CDR2 LQKENI come from the germline V gene. The CDR3 protein is CASSPRRTYEQYF. CDR3 nucleotide sequence: TGTGCCAGCTCACCACGGCGGACCTACGAGCAGTACTTC.

The chain combines TRBV5-1 with TRBJ2-3; possible D gene TRBD2, 5 bases. The germline CDR1 and CDR2 sequences are SGHRS and YFSETQ. The CDR3 runs to 15 residues. V was pared by 0 bases and J by 5 bases, with 13 bases between. The CDR3 here is CASSLDPGSGDTQYF. The CDR3 coding sequence is TGCGCCAGCAGCTTGGATCCGGGGTCGGGAGATACGCAGTATTTT.

V and J are TRBV7-9 and TRBJ2-2; D remains unclear. V was cut by 3 bases and J by 1 base, with 3 bases left in between. The germline V gene has CDR1 SEHNR and CDR2 FQNEAQ (reference sequence). This CDR3 comprises 13 residues. This CDR3 reads CASSFLNTGELFF. The DNA of the CDR3 is TGTGCCAGCAGCTTCTTGAACACCGGGGAGCTGTTTTTT.

The chain recombines TRBV5-4 with TRBJ2-1; D tentatively fits TRBD1 or TRBD2 (5 bases each). Germline V gives CDR1 SGHNT, CDR2 YYREEE (reference sequence). This CDR3 is 17 amino acids long. The V gene lost 2 bases and the J gene lost 4 bases, with 19 bases spanning the gap. The DNA for the CDR3 is TGTGCCAGCAGCTTAGGGAGTACCGGGACCAAGTACAATGAGCAGTTCTTC. It codes for CASSLGSTGTKYNEQFF.

V gene TRBV7-9 combines with J gene TRBJ2-4, with 7 bases aligning to TRBD2. The CDR3 totals 18 residues. After removal of 5 bases from V and 1 base from J, the junction contained 14 bases not matched to a gene. CDR1 is SEHNR and CDR2 is FQNEAQ in the germline V gene (reference sequence). CDR3: CASSLWREKKSAKNIQYF. The CDR3 nucleotides are TGTGCCAGCAGCCTTTGGCGGGAGAAAAAGTCCGCCAAAAACATTCAGTACTTC.

CDR3 residues: CASSSRQGGGYTF. Written as DNA, the CDR3 is TGTGCCAGCAGCTCGAGACAGGGTGGCGGCTACACCTTC. The chain combines TRBV7-2 with TRBJ1-2; 7 nucleotides match TRBD1. Losses at the gene ends were 4 bases for V and 8 bases for J; bases not matched to a gene: 7. The CDR3 is 13 residues long. The V gene's germline CDR1 is SGHTA and CDR2 FQGNSA.

This rearrangement joins TRBV7-9 to TRBJ2-7; tentative D call: TRBD2 (5 bases). CDR1 and CDR2 from the germline V gene are SEHNR and FQNEAQ (reference sequence). CDR3 length equals 12 residues. Trimming took 5 bases from V and 2 from J, leaving 7 bases between them. The DNA for the CDR3 is TGTGCCAGCAGCCCACTAGCCTACGAGCAGTACTTC. Protein sequence: CASSPLAYEQYF. Together with reference TRBV7-9 and TRBJ2-7, the CDR3 gives the full variable domain: DTGVSQNPRHKITKRGQNVTFRCDPISEHNRLYWYRQTLGQGPEFLTYFQNEAQLEKSRLLSDRFSAERPKGSFSTLEIQRTEQGDSAMYLCASSPLAYEQYFGPGTRLTVT.

In DNA, the CDR3 is TGTGCCTGGAAGAGCTCCTACAATGAGCAGTTCTTC. Translation: CAWKSSYNEQFF. The rearrangement links TRBV30 to TRBJ2-1; D is ambiguous. CDR1 GTSNPN and CDR2 SVGIG come from the germline V gene (reference sequence). V dropped 4 bases and J dropped 0 bases, with 4 bases sitting between them. This CDR3 region has 12 residues. The full variable domain, with the rest looked up from reference TRBV30 and TRBJ2-1, is SQTIHQWPATLVQPVGSPLSLECTVEGTSNPNLYWYRQAAGRGLQLLFYSVGIGQISSEVPQNLSASRPQDRQFILSSKKLLLSDSGFYLCAWKSSYNEQFFGPGTRLTVL.

The chain couples TRBV5-1 to TRBJ2-7; weak D call: TRBD2 (6 bases). Per the germline V gene, CDR1 is SGHRS and CDR2 is YFSETQ. V was pared by 4 bases and J by 0 bases, with 17 bases between. The CDR3 consists of 16 residues. The DNA for the CDR3 is TGCGCCAGCAGCCCCCGGGCGGGGACCACCTCCTACGAGCAGTACTTC. Translation gives CASSPRAGTTSYEQYF.

The chain has TRBV5-5 and TRBJ1-1; D uncertain. Germline values: CDR1 SGHKS, CDR2 YYEKEE (reference sequence). This CDR3 comprises 15 residues. Trimming removed 1 base at V and 3 bases at J, with 13 bases between. Written as DNA, the CDR3 is TGTGCCAGCAGCTTGCTTTGGACCGGGGACACTGAAGCTTTCTTT. Residues: CASSLLWTGDTEAFF. Full variable domain (missing parts from reference TRBV5-5 and TRBJ1-1): DAGVTQSPTHLIKTRGQQVTLRCSPISGHKSVSWYQQVLGQGPQFIFQYYEKEERGRGNFPDRFSARQFPNYSSELNVNALLLGDSALYLCASSLLWTGDTEAFFGQGTRLTVV.

The V gene is TRBV10-3, the J gene TRBJ2-1, with 10 bases that match TRBD2. Unmatched junction bases numbered 9, after V lost 7 bases and J lost 9 bases. Germline V gene lookup returns CDR1 ENHRY and CDR2 SYGVKD. The CDR3 totals 14 residues. CDR3 nucleotide sequence: TGTGCCATCAAGGGTCAGCGGGAGGGCCGTGAGCAGTTCTTC. The encoded protein is CAIKGQREGREQFF.

This clone came up once. This chain connects TRBV5-1 to TRBJ2-7, with 11 bases matching TRBD1. Trimming took 4 bases from V and 1 from J; bases not matched to a gene: 4. The CDR3 sequence is 15 residues long. Germline loops: CDR1 SGHRS, CDR2 YFSETQ. DNA for the CDR3: TGCGCCAGCAGCCCGGGACAGGGGGATTCCTACGAGCAGTACTTC. Translating it yields CASSPGQGDSYEQYF.

The rearrangement joins TRBV29-1 to TRBJ2-1; D gene unclear. CDR3 size: 14 residues. Per the germline V gene, CDR1 is SQVTM and CDR2 is ANQGSEA. Trimming removed 6 bases from V and 0 bases from J, with 12 bases in between. CDR3: CSVAPPSSYNEQFF. The CDR3 nucleotides read TGCAGCGTAGCCCCACCAAGCTCCTACAATGAGCAGTTCTTC.

The CDR3 DNA follows: TGCGCCAGCAGTCTCACAGGGGGATCAGATACGCAGTATTTT. Translating it yields CASSLTGGSDTQYF. This rearrangement joins TRBV23-1 to TRBJ2-3; 8 nucleotides agree with TRBD1. TRBV23-1 is known as an ORF, though its function is uncertain. The trim removed 4 bases at V and 4 bases at J, leaving 4 bases unmatched. The length of the CDR3 is 14 residues.

This rearrangement joins TRBV7-8 to TRBJ1-4; weak D call: TRBD1 (6 bases). Looked up from germline, CDR1 is SGHVS and CDR2 is FQNEAQ. The CDR3 is 15 residues long. V was trimmed by 6 bases and J by 1 base, leaving 12 bases between them. CDR3 sequence reads: CASRKRGGTNEKLFF. The CDR3 DNA follows: TGTGCCAGCAGGAAGAGGGGGGGAACTAATGAAAAACTGTTTTTT. Filled out from reference TRBV7-8 and TRBJ1-4, the complete variable domain reads GAGVSQSPRYKVAKRGQDVALRCDPISGHVSLFWYQQALGQGPEFLTYFQNEAQLDKSGLPSDRFFAERPEGSVSTLKIQRTQQEDSAVYLCASRKRGGTNEKLFFGSGTQLSVL.

This clone was observed once. Other DNA sequences in the same sample also yield this CDR3. The gene calls are TRBV2 and TRBJ1-5; the D gene is possibly TRBD1 (6 bases). The CDR3 runs 13 residues. V dropped 4 bases and J dropped 2 bases, with 6 bases sitting between them. The germline gives CDR1 SNHLY, CDR2 FYNNEI. Here the CDR3 DNA reads TGTGCCAGCAGTGGACAGGGCAATCAGCCCCAGCATTTT. Translated, it gives CASSGQGNQPQHF.

A few counts support this clone. V usage is TRBV30 and J usage is TRBJ1-1; TRBD1 might be the D (5 bases). Deletions cut 0 bases from V and 3 bases from J, with 8 bases between. Germline-derived CDR1 and CDR2 are GTSNPN and SVGIG (reference sequence). This CDR3 has 13 amino acids. In DNA, the CDR3 is TGTGCCTGGAGTGTACGGGGGGACACTGAAGCTTTCTTT. Protein: CAWSVRGDTEAFF.

The chain combines TRBV10-3 with TRBJ2-1; D is perhaps TRBD1 or TRBD2 (5 bases each). The CDR3 is 13 residues long. Germline assignment: CDR1 ENHRY and CDR2 SYGVKD. Between the trimmed V and J ends, which lost 7 bases and 1 base, there was a span of 8 bases. The CDR3 protein is CAITEGSYNEQFF. The CDR3 DNA reads as TGTGCCATCACAGAGGGGTCCTACAATGAGCAGTTCTTC.

The V and J genes are TRBV5-1 and TRBJ2-7; D is perhaps TRBD1 (6 bases). The germline gives CDR1 SGHRS, CDR2 YFSETQ. The V end lost 4 bases, the J end lost 5 bases, and 13 bases lay between the germline ends. The length of the CDR3 is 13 residues. The CDR3 DNA reads as TGCGCCAGCAGCCCAGACAGGCTAGACGAGCAGTACTTC. This sequence encodes CASSPDRLDEQYF.